This T cell receptor beta chain was sequenced during a study of T cell repertoires and HLA-DP antigens. The study, taken as a whole, reports: Previously undetected clones averaged approximately 34% and 48% against the two alleles respectively.

The protocol was immunoSEQ multiplex PCR, while the TCRdb copy is restricted to in-frame clones and leaves out a portion. The repertoire includes roughly 110,000 clones, 80% to 95% of them detected once, and over 0.25% sits in the top ten. About this clone itself: Its specificity is unknown.

Germline V CDR1 and CDR2: LNHDA, SQIVND (reference sequence). The CDR3 covers 14 residues. V lost 2 bases and J lost 8, with 15 bases in between. Sequenced material: CD4+ T cells from PBMCs. The receptor was derived from a woman under 30 in good health and CMV-seronegative. The V and J genes are TRBV19 and TRBJ1-2; the D is unclear. The CDR3 nucleotides read TGTGCCAGTAGTATAAGTTCCGCATCCCTCGGCTACACCTTC. Encoded protein: CASSISSASLGYTF. Variable domain in full (rest from reference TRBV19 and TRBJ1-2): DGGITQSPKYLFRKEGQNVTLSCEQNLNHDAMYWYRQDPGQGLRLIYYSQIVNDFQKGDIAEGYSVSREKKESFPLTVTSAQKNPTAFYLCASSISSASLGYTFGSGTRLTVV.